The text below deals with one TCR beta chain. The record originates from a study of blood T cell repertoires in COVID-19. The protocol was immunoSEQ multiplex PCR, while the TCRdb copy is restricted to in-frame clones and leaves out a portion. The profile shows roughly 190,000 clones, around 94% of them singletons. The germline gives CDR1 SGHDT, CDR2 YYEEEE. V was pared by 1 base and J by 1 base, with 13 bases between. This CDR3 is built from 16 residues. The rearrangement joins TRBV5-6 to TRBJ2-3; a weak D match, TRBD2 (7 bases). The TCR was taken from a man younger than 40 with COVID-19, enrolled during active disease. Material for sequencing was peripheral blood. Here the CDR3 reads CASSLRRGGGTDTQYF. DNA for the CDR3: TGTGCCAGCAGCTTGAGAAGGGGGGGCGGCACAGATACGCAGTATTTT.